This T cell receptor (beta chain) was retrieved from a study of cytomegalovirus exposure and HLA in healthy donors. Across the whole study: A prior study identified 117 million unique TCR beta sequences from about 179 million T cells. Findings and limits, study-wide: The investigators catalogued 164 TCR beta chains as cytomegalovirus-associated. Associated with HLA alleles at 0.05 false discovery rate in a later analysis were 17,000 or so TCR beta sequences.

The PCR had 60 Vbeta and 13 Jbeta primers. The repertoire was sequenced with immunoSEQ multiplex PCR; TCRdb's copy has only in-frame clones and lacks some. The sample has more than 140,000 clones, roughly 64% seen once. A word on this clone: What it recognizes is unknown.

CDR3 length: 16 residues. Germline CDR1 and CDR2: MNHNS and SASEGT. V was pared by 0 bases and J by 0 bases, with 9 bases between. This clonotype was obtained from a woman under 40 in good health and CMV-seropositive. Sample: PBMCs. The chain uses TRBV6-1 and TRBJ1-5, with D possibly matching TRBD1 (5 bases). The CDR3: CASSEAAGYSNQPQHF. The DNA of the CDR3 is TGTGCCAGCAGTGAAGCAGCAGGGTATAGCAATCAGCCCCAGCATTTT.